A selection of T cell receptor beta chains follows, all from one sample in a study of blood T cell repertoires in COVID-19. Clones were sequenced by immunoSEQ multiplex PCR, and TCRdb holds only the in-frame ones, with some missing. The top ten hold 3% to 4.5% of the sample, which has about 220,000 clones, 86% seen once. Source material: PBMCs or T cells enriched from blood (not recorded which). The source of these receptors is a woman between 40 and 50 years old with acute COVID-19. Each CDR3 is given with its conserved first and last residue. A D gene is named only where the DNA matches it firmly. Rows may omit the clone size; those that give it use once, few, many or a size class.

CDR3,DNA,size,D,V,J
CASTDRQGGRQPQHF,TGTGCCAGCACCGACAGACAGGGGGGACGTCAGCCCCAGCATTTT,few,TRBD1,TRBV6-6,TRBJ1-5
CASSQDVGQGKYKRGYTF,TGCGCCAGCAGCCAAGACGTTGGACAGGGAAAGTATAAACGTGGCTACACCTTC,.,TRBD1,TRBV4-3,TRBJ1-2
CASSLDTGNQPQHF,TGTGCCAGCAGCTTAGACACAGGGAATCAGCCCCAGCATTTT,.,.,TRBV7-9,TRBJ1-5
CASSSSPTNEKLFF,TGTGCCAGCAGCTCTTCCCCCACTAATGAAAAACTGTTTTTT,.,.,TRBV7-8,TRBJ1-4
CALQGRWSYTF,TGTGCCTTACAGGGGCGCTGGAGCTACACCTTC,.,TRBD1,TRBV30,TRBJ1-2
CASSQARGSYEQYF,TGTGCCAGCAGCCAAGCTAGGGGGTCCTACGAGCAGTACTTC,.,.,TRBV3-1/TRBV3-2,TRBJ2-7
CASSLTKGDRDTPDTEAFF,TGTGCCAGCAGCTTAACTAAAGGGGACAGGGATACCCCGGACACTGAAGCTTTCTTT,.,TRBD1,TRBV11-2,TRBJ1-1
CASSQSYSGTEAFF,TGCGCCAGCAGCCAAAGTTATTCCGGCACTGAAGCTTTCTTT,.,.,TRBV4-1,TRBJ1-1
CASRPSGGADTQYF,TGTGCCAGTAGACCTAGCGGGGGGGCGGATACGCAGTATTTT,.,TRBD2,TRBV19,TRBJ2-3
CASRRKRPRGLNPNTGELFF,TGTGCCAGCAGACGAAAAAGGCCCAGGGGGCTTAATCCGAACACCGGGGAGCTGTTTTTT,.,TRBD1,TRBV7-3,TRBJ2-2
CAWTGGPGQGRRGAFF,TGTGCCTGGACCGGGGGACCGGGACAGGGTCGGAGGGGAGCTTTCTTT,once,TRBD1,TRBV30,TRBJ1-1
CASGPGFGPQHF,TGTGCCAGCGGGCCAGGCTTTGGGCCCCAGCATTTT,.,.,TRBV2,TRBJ1-5
CASSLSIAGNNEQFF,TGTGCCAGCAGTTTGTCAATAGCGGGGAACAATGAGCAGTTCTTC,.,TRBD2,TRBV27,TRBJ2-1
CASSAIPGQGRGNTIYF,TGTGCCAGCAGCGCCATCCCGGGACAGGGGAGGGGAAACACCATATATTTT,few,TRBD1,TRBV9,TRBJ1-3
CASSFGAGGETQYF,TGCGCCAGCAGCTTTGGAGCGGGGGGTGAGACCCAGTACTTC,.,TRBD2,TRBV5-1,TRBJ2-5
CASSQVPGQSGYTF,TGTGCCAGCAGCCAGGTCCCCGGACAATCGGGCTACACCTTC,.,.,TRBV3-1/TRBV3-2,TRBJ1-2
CASSPRQGVGEAFF,TGTGCCAGCTCACCTCGACAGGGGGTAGGTGAAGCTTTCTTT,.,TRBD1,TRBV18,TRBJ1-1
CASSLFRTSGVNTGELFF,TGTGCCAGCAGTTTATTCCGGACTAGCGGGGTGAACACCGGGGAGCTGTTTTTT,.,TRBD2,TRBV27,TRBJ2-2
CASSSVYQETQYF,TGTGCCAGCAGCTCGGTTTACCAAGAGACCCAGTACTTC,.,.,TRBV7-2,TRBJ2-5
CSASWDRGQNEQFF,TGCAGTGCTAGTTGGGACAGGGGGCAAAATGAGCAGTTCTTC,.,TRBD1,TRBV20-1,TRBJ2-1
CASIAAGGPYNEQFF,TGTGCCAGCATTGCAGCGGGGGGGCCGTACAATGAGCAGTTCTTC,.,TRBD2,TRBV2,TRBJ2-1
CATSRDAARAYTF,TGTGCCACCAGCAGAGATGCGGCGAGGGCATACACCTTC,.,.,TRBV15,TRBJ1-2
CASSQEIGWANEKLFF,TGTGCCAGCAGCCAAGAGATCGGGTGGGCTAATGAAAAACTGTTTTTT,once,.,TRBV3-1/TRBV3-2,TRBJ1-4
CASSLQLAGRNEQFF,TGTGCCAGCAGCTTGCAGCTAGCGGGGCGCAATGAGCAGTTCTTC,.,TRBD2,TRBV5-4,TRBJ2-1
CASSSQRLGGYTF,TGTGCCAGCAGTTCTCAGAGACTCGGAGGCTACACCTTC,.,.,TRBV12-3/TRBV12-4,TRBJ1-2
CASRLSRVGTDTQYF,TGTGCCAGCAGACTGAGTCGGGTCGGCACAGATACGCAGTATTTT,.,.,TRBV27,TRBJ2-3
CASSYRGQTQYF,TGTGCCAGCAGTTACAGGGGACAGACCCAGTACTTC,.,TRBD1,TRBV27,TRBJ2-5
CATSADRGGRETQYF,TGTGCCACCAGCGCCGATCGGGGTGGGCGAGAGACCCAGTACTTC,.,.,TRBV15,TRBJ2-5
CASSCPGTEQNEKLFF,TGTGCCAGCAGTTGCCCGGGGACAGAACAGAATGAAAAACTGTTTTTT,.,TRBD1,TRBV3-1/TRBV3-2,TRBJ1-4
CASSLQGGSNTEAFF,TGTGCCAGCAGCTTACAGGGGGGGTCGAACACTGAAGCTTTCTTT,.,TRBD1,TRBV5-8,TRBJ1-1
CAWSPREGLHGYTF,TGTGCCTGGAGTCCACGGGAGGGACTCCATGGCTACACCTTC,.,.,TRBV30,TRBJ1-2
CASSLSRNTEAFF,TGTGCCAGCAGTTTATCCCGGAACACTGAAGCTTTCTTT,.,.,TRBV27,TRBJ1-1
CASSRNDRGAFF,TGTGCCAGCAGTCGAAATGACAGGGGGGCTTTCTTT,.,TRBD1,TRBV12-3/TRBV12-4,TRBJ1-1
CATSRESTDTQYF,TGTGCCACCAGCAGGGAAAGCACAGATACGCAGTATTTT,.,.,TRBV24-1,TRBJ2-3
CASSRILAGGTNTGELFF,TGTGCCAGCAGCCGCATTCTAGCGGGGGGGACCAACACCGGGGAGCTGTTTTTT,.,TRBD2,TRBV7-2,TRBJ2-2
CAWSVVGGEKLFF,TGTGCCTGGAGTGTTGTCGGGGGGGAAAAACTGTTTTTT,.,.,TRBV30,TRBJ1-4
CASSSERWLGSNYGYTF,TGTGCCAGCAGCTCAGAGAGGTGGTTAGGATCGAACTATGGCTACACCTTC,.,.,TRBV11-2,TRBJ1-2
CASSPNIQGTGGYTF,TGCGCCAGCAGCCCCAACATCCAGGGGACGGGGGGCTACACCTTC,.,.,TRBV5-1,TRBJ1-2
CASSFRGQKYGYTF,TGTGCCAGCAGTTTCAGGGGACAGAAATATGGCTACACCTTC,.,TRBD1,TRBV27,TRBJ1-2
CASSLGVEQYF,TGTGCCAGCAGCTTAGGCGTTGAGCAGTACTTC,.,.,TRBV11-2,TRBJ2-7
CASSESGTLKAYEQYF,TGTGCCAGCAGCGAGAGCGGGACACTAAAAGCCTACGAGCAGTACTTC,.,.,TRBV9,TRBJ2-7
CASSPSPGGSINQPQHF,TGTGCCAGCTCACCATCTCCAGGGGGGTCTATCAATCAGCCCCAGCATTTT,.,TRBD1,TRBV18,TRBJ1-5
CASSYSGGEIYGYTF,TGTGCCAGCAGTTACTCAGGGGGCGAGATTTATGGCTACACCTTC,.,TRBD1,TRBV6-5,TRBJ1-2
CASSLQGGSGNTIYF,TGTGCCAGCAGCCTACAGGGGGGATCTGGAAACACCATATATTTT,.,TRBD1,TRBV3-1/TRBV3-2,TRBJ1-3
CAWSVWGGHSSNYGYTF,TGTGCCTGGAGTGTATGGGGTGGACACTCCTCTAACTATGGCTACACCTTC,.,.,TRBV30,TRBJ1-2
CASSLFSPENSPLHF,TGTGCCAGCAGCTTGTTTTCCCCCGAGAATTCACCCCTCCACTTT,.,.,TRBV5-5,TRBJ1-6
CASSYSEQGNTEAFF,TGTGCCAGCAGTTACTCTGAACAGGGGAACACTGAAGCTTTCTTT,.,.,TRBV6-5,TRBJ1-1
CASSPGGVPETQYF,TGTGCCAGCAGCCCGGGGGGCGTCCCGGAGACCCAGTACTTC,once,.,TRBV28,TRBJ2-5
CASSDRRNEQFF,TGCGCCAGCAGTGATCGGCGGAATGAGCAGTTCTTC,.,.,TRBV10-2,TRBJ2-1
CASSGPGRNTEAFF,TGTGCCAGCAGCGGACCGGGAAGAAACACTGAAGCTTTCTTT,.,.,TRBV9,TRBJ1-1
CASSLWRAGQNQPQHF,TGTGCCAGCAGCCTGTGGCGGGCAGGTCAGAATCAGCCCCAGCATTTT,many,.,TRBV7-8,TRBJ1-5
CASAGEGTEAFF,TGTGCCAGTGCAGGGGAAGGCACTGAAGCTTTCTTT,.,.,TRBV19,TRBJ1-1
CASSPPGGHGYTF,TGTGCCAGCAGCCCCCCGGGAGGACATGGCTACACCTTC,.,.,TRBV27,TRBJ1-2
CSVVGRMNTEAFF,TGCAGCGTTGTGGGGAGAATGAACACTGAAGCTTTCTTT,.,.,TRBV29-1,TRBJ1-1
CASSLSGSYNEQFF,TGTGCCAGTAGTTTGAGCGGATCCTACAATGAGCAGTTCTTC,few,.,TRBV19,TRBJ2-1
CASSPLRDRGRGGANVLTF,TGTGCCAGCAGCCCCCTCCGGGACAGGGGGCGGGGTGGGGCCAACGTCCTGACTTTC,.,TRBD1,TRBV7-6,TRBJ2-6
CASSTTSTHGYTF,TGTGCCAGCAGTACGACATCAACCCACGGCTACACCTTC,.,.,TRBV6-6,TRBJ1-2
CASSPGLAGARELFF,TGTGCCAGCAGTCCAGGACTAGCGGGGGCCCGGGAGCTGTTTTTT,.,TRBD2,TRBV2,TRBJ2-2
CASSLRQGGLSKGYTF,TGTGCCAGCAGCCTACGACAGGGGGGCCTTTCGAAGGGCTACACCTTC,.,TRBD1,TRBV7-8,TRBJ1-2
CASSQDALAGPPYNEQFF,TGCGCCAGCAGCCAAGACGCACTAGCGGGGCCCCCCTACAATGAGCAGTTCTTC,.,TRBD2,TRBV4-1,TRBJ2-1